Listed here are 14 T cell receptor beta chains from one sample, sequenced in a study of OX40 agonist ivuxolimab in advanced cancers. Assay: immunoSEQ multiplex PCR; the TCRdb copy retains only in-frame clones and omits some. The data contain 90,000 or so clones, around nine tenths of them seen just once; the ten biggest clones take up about 1.5%. The sample consisted of CD4+ or CD8+ T cells sorted from blood, taken in a trial of the OX40 agonist ivuxolimab. These receptors came from an adult with an advanced solid tumor such as melanoma, head and neck, liver or kidney cancer.

This chain joins TRBV7-7 and TRBJ2-5, with 12 positions matching TRBD1. The germline CDR1 and CDR2 sequences are SSHAT and FNYEAQ (reference sequence). Unmatched junction bases numbered 9, after V lost 5 bases and J lost 5 bases. The CDR3 covers 16 residues. DNA of the CDR3: TGTGCCAGCAGCCGCCCAGGGACAGGGGGCGTTGAGACCCAGTACTTC. Its protein is CASSRPGTGGVETQYF.

The CDR3 DNA reads TGTGCCAGCAGTGCGTATCAGCCCCAGCATTTT. Translated, it gives CASSAYQPQHF. The genes are TRBV6-1 and TRBJ1-5, with unresolved D. This CDR3 spans 11 amino acids. Germline CDR1 and CDR2: MNHNS and SASEGT. The V end lost 4 bases, the J end lost 5 bases, and 3 bases lay between the germline ends.

The chain has TRBV27 and TRBJ2-2; D is unresolved. V was clipped by 4 bases and J by 2 bases, with 11 bases between them. The length of the CDR3 is 15 residues. Germline V gene data show CDR1 as MNHEY and CDR2 as SMNVEV (reference sequence). This chain's CDR3 is CASSWAHPNTGELFF. CDR3 sequence (DNA): TGTGCCAGCAGTTGGGCCCATCCAAACACCGGGGAGCTGTTTTTT.

This rearrangement joins TRBV5-1 to TRBJ1-1, with 8 bases aligning to TRBD1. From germline, CDR1 is SGHRS and CDR2 YFSETQ. The CDR3 runs 13 residues. Trimming at V came to 4 bases and at J to 4 bases, leaving 3 bases not matched to a gene. The CDR3: CASSQGAGTEAFF. The CDR3 nucleotides read TGCGCCAGCAGCCAGGGGGCTGGCACTGAAGCTTTCTTT.

The CDR3 sequence: CASSLVSSGGQYEQYF. As DNA, the CDR3 is TGCGCCAGCAGCTTGGTGTCTAGCGGGGGGCAGTACGAGCAGTACTTC. The V gene is TRBV5-1, the J gene TRBJ2-7; 11 positions match TRBD2. The germline gives CDR1 SGHRS, CDR2 YFSETQ. The V segment lost 0 bases and the J segment 4 bases; nucleotides outside the gene matches: 6. The CDR3 length is 16 residues.

The genes are TRBV18 and TRBJ1-5; unclear D gene. Germline V gene lookup returns CDR1 KGHSH and CDR2 LQKENI. CDR3 length equals 13 residues. V was clipped by 4 bases and J by 5 bases, with 9 bases between them. Written as DNA, the CDR3 is TGTGCCAGCTCACAAGACTACGATCAGCCCCAGCATTTT. Translation: CASSQDYDQPQHF.

The V gene is TRBV5-6, the J gene TRBJ1-1, with a weak D call TRBD1 (6 bases). The CDR3 loop spans 13 amino acids. CDR1 and CDR2 from the germline V gene are SGHDT and YYEEEE. Trimming stripped 4 bases from V and 4 bases from J, with 11 bases between. The CDR3 region is CASSKRTATEAFF. The CDR3 nucleotides are TGTGCCAGCAGCAAACGGACAGCCACTGAAGCTTTCTTT.

This chain connects TRBV9 to TRBJ2-1; either TRBD1 or TRBD2 may supply D (5 bases each). CDR1 SGDLS and CDR2 YYNGEE come from the germline V gene. Trimming removed 3 bases from V and 5 bases from J, with 9 bases in between. This CDR3 comprises 13 residues. The CDR3 reads CASSARDHNEQFF. DNA of the CDR3: TGTGCCAGCAGCGCCCGGGACCACAATGAGCAGTTCTTC.

This clone was counted only a few times. The CDR3 coding sequence is TGTGCCAGCAGTGGGACACTCGTAACCGGGGAGCTGTTTTTT. Amino acid sequence: CASSGTLVTGELFF. This sequence joins TRBV4-2 and TRBJ2-2, with D tentatively TRBD1 (6 bases). Trimming took 6 bases from V and 5 from J, leaving 13 bases between them. The CDR3 has 14 residues. Germline lookup yields CDR1 LGHNA and CDR2 YNFKEQ.

V is TRBV27 and J is TRBJ1-2, with D possibly TRBD1 on 5 matching bases. Germline CDR1 is MNHEY and CDR2 is SMNVEV (reference sequence). The CDR3 is 15 amino acids. The V and J ends lost 0 bases and 2 bases respectively, with 10 bases between them. The CDR3 here is CASSLSGDPNYGYTF. In DNA, the CDR3 is TGTGCCAGCAGTTTATCAGGGGACCCCAACTATGGCTACACCTTC.

This chain uses TRBV6-1 with TRBJ2-7; 12 bases are a match to TRBD1. The CDR3 loop spans 18 amino acids. After removal of 4 bases from V and 1 base from J, the junction contained 11 bases not matched to a gene. Germline CDR1 and CDR2: MNHNS and SASEGT. CDR3 nucleotide sequence: TGTGCCAGCAGTGCCAACCAAGGGACAGGGGGCTGGTCCTACGAGCAGTACTTC. It codes for CASSANQGTGGWSYEQYF.

The V and J genes are TRBV30 and TRBJ2-3, with 12 nucleotides matching TRBD2. The V segment lost 2 bases and the J segment 5 bases; nucleotides outside the gene matches: 8. The length of the CDR3 is 16 residues. Per germline, CDR1 GTSNPN and CDR2 SVGIG (reference sequence). CDR3 in DNA: TGTGCCTGGAGTCAGCTAGCGGGGGGGCCCGAAGATACGCAGTATTTT. Its protein product is CAWSQLAGGPEDTQYF.

This chain connects TRBV5-6 to TRBJ1-4; the D gene is possibly TRBD1 (6 bases). Germline CDR1 reads SGHDT; CDR2 reads YYEEEE. V was clipped by 4 bases and J by 3 bases, with 16 bases between them. The CDR3 is 16 residues long. CDR3 amino acids: CASSPRGGVPNEKLFF. DNA of the CDR3: TGTGCCAGCAGCCCACGAGGGGGGGTGCCTAATGAAAAACTGTTTTTT.

The CDR3, as DNA: TGTGCCAGCAGCTGCCGGACTAGCGGGAGGATGAGGGCCGGTACCGGGGAGCTGTTTTTT. Its translation is CASSCRTSGRMRAGTGELFF. The chain combines TRBV21-1 with TRBJ2-2; the D call TRBD2 from the table was never checked on the DNA. TRBV21-1 is recorded as a pseudogene. The CDR3 has 20 residues.